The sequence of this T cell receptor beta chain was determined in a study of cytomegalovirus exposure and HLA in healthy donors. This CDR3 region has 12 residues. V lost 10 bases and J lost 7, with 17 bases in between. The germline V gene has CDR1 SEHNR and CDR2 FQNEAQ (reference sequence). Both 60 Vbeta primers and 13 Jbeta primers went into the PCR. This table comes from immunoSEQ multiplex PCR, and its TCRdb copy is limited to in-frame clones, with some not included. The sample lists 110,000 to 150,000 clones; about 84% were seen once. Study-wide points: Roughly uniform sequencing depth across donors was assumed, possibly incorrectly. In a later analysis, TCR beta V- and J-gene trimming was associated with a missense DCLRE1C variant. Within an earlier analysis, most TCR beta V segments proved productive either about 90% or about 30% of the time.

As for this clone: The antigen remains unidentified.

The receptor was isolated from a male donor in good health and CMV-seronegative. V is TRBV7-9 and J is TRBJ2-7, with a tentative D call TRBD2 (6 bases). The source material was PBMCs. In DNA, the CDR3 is TGTGCCACCCGTGGCGGGGAGCGGGAGCAGTACTTC. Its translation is CATRGGEREQYF.